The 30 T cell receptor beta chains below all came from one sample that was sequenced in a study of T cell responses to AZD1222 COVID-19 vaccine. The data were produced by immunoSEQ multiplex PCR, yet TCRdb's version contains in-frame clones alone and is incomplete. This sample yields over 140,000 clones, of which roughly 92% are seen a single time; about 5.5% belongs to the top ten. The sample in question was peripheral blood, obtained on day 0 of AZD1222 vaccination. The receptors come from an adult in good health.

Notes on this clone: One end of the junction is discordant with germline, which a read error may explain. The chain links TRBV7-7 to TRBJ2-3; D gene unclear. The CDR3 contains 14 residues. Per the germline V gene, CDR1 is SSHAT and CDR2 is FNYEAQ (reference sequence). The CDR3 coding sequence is TGTGCTAGCAGCTTGACGCCTAGCACAGATACGCAGTATTTT. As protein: CASSLTPSTDTQYF.

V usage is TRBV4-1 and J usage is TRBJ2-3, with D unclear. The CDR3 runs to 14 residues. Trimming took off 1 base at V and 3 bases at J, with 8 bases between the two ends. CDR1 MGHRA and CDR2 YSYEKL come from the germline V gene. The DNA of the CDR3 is TGCGCCAGCAGCCAAGTAGCAGTTACAGATACGCAGTATTTT. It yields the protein CASSQVAVTDTQYF.

CDR3 amino acids: CASSPDRTEAFF. The CDR3 nucleotides read TGTGCCAGCAGCCCCGACAGGACTGAAGCTTTCTTT. The chain links TRBV3-1 (or the pseudogene TRBV3-2) to TRBJ1-1, with D possibly matching TRBD1 (6 bases). The V gene's germline CDR1 is LGHDT and CDR2 YNNKEL (reference sequence). The CDR3 totals 12 residues. V was clipped by 4 bases and J by 5 bases, with 8 bases between them.

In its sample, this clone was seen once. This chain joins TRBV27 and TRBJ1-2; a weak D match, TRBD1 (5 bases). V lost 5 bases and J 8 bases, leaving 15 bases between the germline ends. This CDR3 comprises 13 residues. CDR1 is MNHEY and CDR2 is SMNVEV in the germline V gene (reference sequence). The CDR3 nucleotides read TGTGCCAGCAGTCGCCGGGACTTCTCCGGCTACACCTTC. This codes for CASSRRDFSGYTF.

Written as DNA, the CDR3 is TGTGCCAGCAAGCAGCGGGAGGCCGACGAGCAGTACTTC. Its translation: CASKQREADEQYF. The chain links TRBV6-5 to TRBJ2-7; 9 nucleotides align to TRBD2. Per the germline V gene, CDR1 is MNHEY and CDR2 is SVGAGI. V lost 7 bases, J lost 5 bases, and 6 bases stayed unmatched. The CDR3 has 13 amino acids.

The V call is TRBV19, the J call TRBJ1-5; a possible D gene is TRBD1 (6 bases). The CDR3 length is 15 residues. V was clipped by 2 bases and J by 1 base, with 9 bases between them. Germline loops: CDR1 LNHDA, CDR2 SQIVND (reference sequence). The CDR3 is CASSIRGPSNQPQHF. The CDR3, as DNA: TGTGCCAGTAGTATACGGGGGCCCAGCAATCAGCCCCAGCATTTT.

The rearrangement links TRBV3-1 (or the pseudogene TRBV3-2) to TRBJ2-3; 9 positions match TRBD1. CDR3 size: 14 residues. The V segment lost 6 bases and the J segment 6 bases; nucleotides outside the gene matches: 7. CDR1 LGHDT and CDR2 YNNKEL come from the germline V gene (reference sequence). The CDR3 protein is CASRRTGEGDTQYF. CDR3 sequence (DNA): TGTGCCAGCAGACGGACAGGGGAAGGGGATACGCAGTATTTT.

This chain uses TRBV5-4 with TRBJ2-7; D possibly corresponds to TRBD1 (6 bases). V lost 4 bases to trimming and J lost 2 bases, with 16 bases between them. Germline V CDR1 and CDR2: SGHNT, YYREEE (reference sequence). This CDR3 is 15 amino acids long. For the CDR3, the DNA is TGTGCCAGCAGCCCGGACAGTGGGTTTACCTACGAGCAGTACTTC. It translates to CASSPDSGFTYEQYF.

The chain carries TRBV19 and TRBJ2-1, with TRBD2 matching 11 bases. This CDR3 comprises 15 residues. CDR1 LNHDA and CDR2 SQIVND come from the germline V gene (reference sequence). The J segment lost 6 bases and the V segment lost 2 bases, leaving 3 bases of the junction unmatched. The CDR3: CASSITSGSGNEQFF. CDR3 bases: TGTGCCAGTAGTATAACTAGCGGGAGCGGCAATGAGCAGTTCTTC.

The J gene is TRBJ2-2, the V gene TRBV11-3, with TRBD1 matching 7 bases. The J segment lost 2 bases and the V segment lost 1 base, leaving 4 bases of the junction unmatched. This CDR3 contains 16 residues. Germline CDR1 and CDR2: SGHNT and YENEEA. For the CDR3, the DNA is TGTGCCAGCAGCTTAGCGGGACAGACTAACACCGGGGAGCTGTTTTTT. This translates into CASSLAGQTNTGELFF.

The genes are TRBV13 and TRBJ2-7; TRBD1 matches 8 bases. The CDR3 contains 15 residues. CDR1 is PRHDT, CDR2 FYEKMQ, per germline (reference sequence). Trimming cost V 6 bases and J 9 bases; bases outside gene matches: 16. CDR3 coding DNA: TGTGCCAGCAGACATACCGGGACAGGAAATCTTGGGCAGTACTTC. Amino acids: CASRHTGTGNLGQYF.

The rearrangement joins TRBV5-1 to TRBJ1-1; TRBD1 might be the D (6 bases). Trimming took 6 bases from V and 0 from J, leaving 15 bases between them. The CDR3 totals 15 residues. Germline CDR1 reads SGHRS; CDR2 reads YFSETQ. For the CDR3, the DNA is TGCGCCAGCACCGCACAAACAGGGATGAACACTGAAGCTTTCTTT. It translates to CASTAQTGMNTEAFF.

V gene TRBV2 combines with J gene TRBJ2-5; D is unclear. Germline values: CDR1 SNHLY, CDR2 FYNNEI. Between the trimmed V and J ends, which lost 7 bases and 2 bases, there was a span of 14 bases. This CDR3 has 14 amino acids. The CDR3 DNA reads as TGTGCCAGCAAACCGGTGGGAACACAAGAGACCCAGTACTTC. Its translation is CASKPVGTQETQYF.

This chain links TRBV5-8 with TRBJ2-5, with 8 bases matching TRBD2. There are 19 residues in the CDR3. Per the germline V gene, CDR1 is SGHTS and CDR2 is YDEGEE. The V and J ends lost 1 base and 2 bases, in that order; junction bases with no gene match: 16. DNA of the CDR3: TGTGCCAGCAGCTTGCGCATCGGGAGAAGGGGCGGGGGGCAAGAGACCCAGTACTTC. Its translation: CASSLRIGRRGGGQETQYF.

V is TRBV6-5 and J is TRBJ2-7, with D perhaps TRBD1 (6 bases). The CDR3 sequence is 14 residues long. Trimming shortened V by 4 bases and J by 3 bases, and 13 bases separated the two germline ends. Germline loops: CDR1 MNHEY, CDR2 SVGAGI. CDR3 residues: CASSFYRELYEQYF. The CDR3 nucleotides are TGTGCCAGCAGTTTCTACAGGGAGCTCTACGAGCAGTACTTC.

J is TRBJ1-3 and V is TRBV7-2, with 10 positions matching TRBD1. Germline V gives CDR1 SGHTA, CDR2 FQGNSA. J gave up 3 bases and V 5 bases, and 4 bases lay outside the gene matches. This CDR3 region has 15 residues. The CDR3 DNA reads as TGTGCCAGCAGCCGGGACAGGGGTAGTGGAAACACCATATATTTT. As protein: CASSRDRGSGNTIYF.

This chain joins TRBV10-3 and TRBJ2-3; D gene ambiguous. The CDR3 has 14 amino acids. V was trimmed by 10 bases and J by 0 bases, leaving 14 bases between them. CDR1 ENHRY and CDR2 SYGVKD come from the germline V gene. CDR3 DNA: TGTGCCACCAACCTCGACGGGAGCACAGATACGCAGTATTTT. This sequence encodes CATNLDGSTDTQYF.

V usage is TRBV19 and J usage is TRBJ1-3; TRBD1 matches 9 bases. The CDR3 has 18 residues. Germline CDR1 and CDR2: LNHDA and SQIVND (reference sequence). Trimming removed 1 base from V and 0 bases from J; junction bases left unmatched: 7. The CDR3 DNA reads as TGTGCCAGTAGTATAGCTGGACAGGGGATCAGCTCTGGAAACACCATATATTTT. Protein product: CASSIAGQGISSGNTIYF.

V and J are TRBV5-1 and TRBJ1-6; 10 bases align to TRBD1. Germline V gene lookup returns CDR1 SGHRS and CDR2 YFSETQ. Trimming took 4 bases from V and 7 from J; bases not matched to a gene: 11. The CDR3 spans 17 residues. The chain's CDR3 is CASSPNRGQGMNSPLHF. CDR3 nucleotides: TGCGCCAGCAGCCCCAACCGGGGACAGGGGATGAATTCACCCCTCCACTTT.

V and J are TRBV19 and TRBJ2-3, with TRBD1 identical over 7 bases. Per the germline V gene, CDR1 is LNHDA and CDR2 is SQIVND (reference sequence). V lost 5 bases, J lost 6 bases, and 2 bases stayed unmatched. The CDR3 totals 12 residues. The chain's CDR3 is CASSQGVDTQYF. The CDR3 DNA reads TGTGCCAGTAGTCAGGGGGTGGATACGCAGTATTTT.

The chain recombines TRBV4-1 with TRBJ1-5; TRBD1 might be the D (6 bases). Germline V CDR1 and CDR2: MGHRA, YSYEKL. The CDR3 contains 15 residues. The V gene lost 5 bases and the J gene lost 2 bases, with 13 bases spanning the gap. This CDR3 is CASSARDNGNQPQHF. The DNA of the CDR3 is TGCGCCAGCAGCGCCCGGGACAACGGCAATCAGCCCCAGCATTTT.

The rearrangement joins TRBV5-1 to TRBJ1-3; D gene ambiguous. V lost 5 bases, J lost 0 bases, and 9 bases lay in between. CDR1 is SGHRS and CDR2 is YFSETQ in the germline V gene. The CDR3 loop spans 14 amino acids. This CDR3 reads CASRESTSGNTIYF. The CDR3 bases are TGCGCCAGCAGGGAGAGTACCTCTGGAAACACCATATATTTT.

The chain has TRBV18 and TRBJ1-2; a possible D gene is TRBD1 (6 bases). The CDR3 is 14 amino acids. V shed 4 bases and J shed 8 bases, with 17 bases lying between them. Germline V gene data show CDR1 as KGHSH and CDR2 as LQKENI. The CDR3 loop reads CASSLQGTLGGYTF. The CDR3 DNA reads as TGTGCCAGCTCACTACAGGGAACCCTAGGGGGCTACACCTTC.

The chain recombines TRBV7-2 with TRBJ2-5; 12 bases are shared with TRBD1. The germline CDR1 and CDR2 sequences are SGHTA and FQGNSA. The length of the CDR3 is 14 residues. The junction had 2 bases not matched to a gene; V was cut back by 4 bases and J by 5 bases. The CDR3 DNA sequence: TGTGCCAGCAGCTGGGACAGGGGGCGCGAGACCCAGTACTTC. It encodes CASSWDRGRETQYF.

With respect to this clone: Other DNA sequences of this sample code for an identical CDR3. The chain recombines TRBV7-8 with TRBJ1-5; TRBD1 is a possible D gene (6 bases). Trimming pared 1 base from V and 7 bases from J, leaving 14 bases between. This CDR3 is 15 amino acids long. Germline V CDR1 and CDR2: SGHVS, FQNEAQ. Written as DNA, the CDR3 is TGTGCCAGCAGCTTAGTGGGGGGAGGGGGGCAGCCCCAGCATTTT. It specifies CASSLVGGGGQPQHF.

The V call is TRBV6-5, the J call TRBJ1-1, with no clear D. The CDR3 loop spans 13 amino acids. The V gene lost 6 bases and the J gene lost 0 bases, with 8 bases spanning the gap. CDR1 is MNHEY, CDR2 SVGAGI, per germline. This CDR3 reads CASRPQVNTEAFF. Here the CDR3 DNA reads TGTGCCAGCAGGCCACAAGTGAACACTGAAGCTTTCTTT.

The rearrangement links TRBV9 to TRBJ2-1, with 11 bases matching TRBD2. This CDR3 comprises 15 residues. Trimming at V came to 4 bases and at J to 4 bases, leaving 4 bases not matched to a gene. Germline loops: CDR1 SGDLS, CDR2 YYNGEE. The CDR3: CASSIRTSGYNEQFF. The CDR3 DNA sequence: TGTGCCAGCAGCATCAGGACTAGCGGGTACAATGAGCAGTTCTTC. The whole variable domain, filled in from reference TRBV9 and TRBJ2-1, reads DSGVTQTPKHLITATGQRVTLRCSPRSGDLSVYWYQQSLDQGLQFLIQYYNGEERAKGNILERFSAQQFPDLHSELNLSSLELGDSALYFCASSIRTSGYNEQFFGPGTRLTVL.

The CDR3 region has the DNA TGTGCCAGTCGAGGAGATACGTGGGAGGCTTTCTTT. This gives the protein CASRGDTWEAFF. The V and J genes are TRBV6-5 and TRBJ1-1; no clear D gene. Between the trimmed V and J ends, which lost 9 bases and 11 bases, there was a span of 19 bases. Germline CDR1 reads MNHEY; CDR2 reads SVGAGI. This CDR3 is built from 12 residues.

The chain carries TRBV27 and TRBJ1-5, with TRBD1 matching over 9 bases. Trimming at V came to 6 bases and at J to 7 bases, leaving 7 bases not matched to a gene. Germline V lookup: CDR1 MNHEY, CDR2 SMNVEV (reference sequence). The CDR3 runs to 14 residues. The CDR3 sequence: CASRPQGAGQPQHF. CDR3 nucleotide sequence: TGTGCCAGCAGGCCACAGGGGGCCGGACAGCCCCAGCATTTT.

CDR3 sequence reads: CASSYTREPYNEQFF. The CDR3 DNA is TGTGCCAGCAGTTATACGCGGGAGCCCTACAATGAGCAGTTCTTC. V gene TRBV6-5 combines with J gene TRBJ2-1; TRBD2 aligns across 7 bases. With V trimmed by 3 bases and J by 2 bases, 4 bases remained unmatched. Germline CDR1 is MNHEY and CDR2 is SVGAGI. The CDR3 length is 15 residues.